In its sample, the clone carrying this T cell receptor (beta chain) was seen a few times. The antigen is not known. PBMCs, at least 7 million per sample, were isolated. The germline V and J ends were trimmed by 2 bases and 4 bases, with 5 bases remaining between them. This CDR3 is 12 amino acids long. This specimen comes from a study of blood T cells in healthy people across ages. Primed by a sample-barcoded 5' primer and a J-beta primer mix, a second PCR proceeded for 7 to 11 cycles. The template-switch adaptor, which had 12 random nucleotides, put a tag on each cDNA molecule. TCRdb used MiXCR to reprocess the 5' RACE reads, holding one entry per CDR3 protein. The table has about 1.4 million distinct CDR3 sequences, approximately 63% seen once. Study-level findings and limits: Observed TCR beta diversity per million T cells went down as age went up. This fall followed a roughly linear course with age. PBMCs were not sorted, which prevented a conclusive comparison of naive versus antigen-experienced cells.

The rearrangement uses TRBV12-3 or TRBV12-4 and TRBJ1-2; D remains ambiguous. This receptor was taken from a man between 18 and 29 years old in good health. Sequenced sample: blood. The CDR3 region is CASSLQLYGYTF. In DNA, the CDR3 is TGTGCCAGCAGTTTACAGCTCTATGGCTACACCTTC.